Detailed here is one T cell receptor beta chain. These data originate in a study of CD8+ T cells in alopecia areata. Following extraction, RNA underwent reverse transcription to cDNA, which served as the sequencing template. Repertoires were generated with immunoSEQ multiplex PCR, while TCRdb's copy carries only in-frame clones and drops some. The sample includes 110,000 to 150,000 clones, about two thirds seen only once; the top ten take 30% to 45%. The sequenced sample consisted of CD8+ T cells sorted from blood. This TCR derives from a human donor in good health.

For the CDR3, the DNA is TGTGCCTGGAGTTCTCTCCCGGGGTCCCATAATGAAAAACTGTTTTTT. Encoded protein: CAWSSLPGSHNEKLFF. The J gene is TRBJ1-4, the V gene TRBV30, with D unclear. Trimming shortened V by 2 bases and J by 4 bases, and 17 bases separated the two germline ends. Germline-derived CDR1 and CDR2 are GTSNPN and SVGIG (reference sequence). The CDR3 is 16 amino acids.